The next 30 T cell receptor beta chains were all read from a single sample in a study of CDR3 diversity in severe acne. A single record per CDR3 protein comes from TCRdb applying MiXCR to the PCR reads. The sample has about 100,000 distinct CDR3 sequences, 45% to 60% seen once. The sample comprised blood. Receptor source: a male donor with acne.

As regards this clonotype: One end of the junction fails to match germline, which may point to a read error. V gene TRBV12-3 or TRBV12-4 combines with J gene TRBJ2-2, with a tentative D call TRBD2 (5 bases). There are 17 residues in the CDR3. The CDR3 coding sequence is TGTGCCAGCAGTTACCGTAACAGCAACATGAACACCGGGGAGCTGCTTTTT. Residues: CASSYRNSNMNTGELLF.

The chain carries TRBV12-3 or TRBV12-4 and TRBJ1-1; D is possibly TRBD1 (6 bases). The CDR3 spans 15 residues. Trimming shortened V by 5 bases and J by 6 bases, and 19 bases separated the two germline ends. The CDR3 DNA follows: TGTGCCAGCAGTCTCACAATCACCGGACAGCCTGAAGCTTTCTTT. This sequence encodes CASSLTITGQPEAFF.

The chain combines TRBV27 with TRBJ1-5, with D perhaps TRBD1 (6 bases). Per germline, CDR1 MNHEY and CDR2 SMNVEV (reference sequence). V was trimmed by 2 bases and J by 6 bases, leaving 8 bases between them. This CDR3 comprises 13 residues. The CDR3 protein is CASSLTGFQPQHF. The CDR3 nucleotides are TGTGCCAGCAGTTTAACAGGGTTTCAGCCCCAGCATTTT.

There are many counts of this clonotype. The chain uses TRBV7-9 and TRBJ2-7; 10 bases are a match to TRBD1. V lost 4 bases to trimming and J lost 6 bases; unmatched junction nucleotides: 3. The germline V gene encodes CDR1 SEHNR and CDR2 FQNEAQ (reference sequence). The CDR3 covers 13 residues. The CDR3 nucleotides are TGTGCCAGCAGCTCGGGACAGGGGTTCGAGCAGTACTTC. As protein: CASSSGQGFEQYF.

J is TRBJ1-1 and V is TRBV15; D remains ambiguous. The V end was cut by 0 bases, the J end by 1 base, with 6 bases between. Germline V gene sequence: CDR1 LNHNV, CDR2 YYDKDF (reference sequence). This CDR3 has 14 residues. CDR3 amino acids: CATSRDRRNTEAFF. DNA of the CDR3: TGTGCCACCAGCAGAGATCGTAGGAACACTGAAGCTTTCTTT.

The count of this clonotype is one. The rearrangement joins TRBV10-3 to TRBJ2-5; maybe TRBD2 (5 bases). The CDR3 has 12 residues. The V end was cut by 4 bases, the J end by 2 bases, with 5 bases between. Germline assignment: CDR1 ENHRY and CDR2 SYGVKD. CDR3 loop: CAISGGQETQYF. As DNA, the CDR3 is TGTGCCATCAGTGGCGGGCAAGAGACCCAGTACTTC.

This clonotype was seen more than once but under ten times. The chain carries TRBV6-5 and TRBJ1-1; D remains unclear. The CDR3 runs 14 residues. In germline, CDR1 is MNHEY, CDR2 SVGAGI. The germline V and J ends were trimmed by 1 base and 5 bases, with 11 bases remaining between them. CDR3: CASSYFLGKTEAFF. The CDR3 region has the DNA TGTGCCAGCAGTTACTTCTTGGGGAAGACTGAAGCTTTCTTT.

The chain is built from TRBV7-9 and TRBJ1-5, with a weak D call TRBD1 (6 bases). The CDR3 is made up of 13 amino acids. Trimming stripped 5 bases from V and 7 bases from J, with 12 bases between. Germline V CDR1 and CDR2: SEHNR, FQNEAQ (reference sequence). In DNA form, the CDR3 reads TGTGCCAGCAGCCAGAGAGGGGGACAGCCCCAGCATTTT. Translation: CASSQRGGQPQHF.

This clonotype was seen a handful of times. This may be a read error, as it is one base from a much larger clone. The chain carries TRBV7-6 and TRBJ2-5; no clear D gene. In germline, CDR1 is SGHVS, CDR2 FNYEAQ. The V and J ends lost 4 bases and 5 bases respectively, with 11 bases between them. The length of the CDR3 is 13 residues. The CDR3 sequence: CASSSRMRETQYF. CDR3 in DNA: TGTGCCAGCAGCTCTCGAATGCGGGAGACCCAGTACTTC.

V gene TRBV9 combines with J gene TRBJ2-3; TRBD1 aligns across 9 bases. Germline V gene data show CDR1 as SGDLS and CDR2 as YYNGEE. The V segment lost 3 bases and the J segment 4 bases; nucleotides outside the gene matches: 3. This CDR3 spans 14 amino acids. CDR3 DNA sequence: TGTGCCAGCAGCGGGACAGGGGCCCCAGATACGCAGTATTTT. Translating gives CASSGTGAPDTQYF.

At least ten counts were recorded for this clonotype. The J gene is TRBJ1-2, the V gene TRBV19; D unresolved. The CDR3 totals 13 residues. Germline V CDR1 and CDR2: LNHDA, SQIVND (reference sequence). With 0 bases removed from V and 2 bases from J, the gap between germline ends came to 4 bases. The CDR3 DNA follows: TGTGCCAGTAGTATAGACAGGAACTATGGCTACACCTTC. It yields the protein CASSIDRNYGYTF. The whole variable domain, remainder taken from reference TRBV19 and TRBJ1-2, is DGGITQSPKYLFRKEGQNVTLSCEQNLNHDAMYWYRQDPGQGLRLIYYSQIVNDFQKGDIAEGYSVSREKKESFPLTVTSAQKNPTAFYLCASSIDRNYGYTFGSGTRLTVV.

This clonotype was seen a few times. The chain recombines TRBV6-5 with TRBJ1-3; no definite D call. The germline V and J ends were trimmed by 7 bases and 0 bases, with 13 bases remaining between them. Germline values: CDR1 MNHEY, CDR2 SVGAGI. This CDR3 region has 15 residues. CDR3 residues: CASTPSFSSGNTIYF. CDR3 coding DNA: TGTGCCAGCACCCCCAGTTTTAGCTCTGGAAACACCATATATTTT.

This clonotype has ten or more counts. The chain combines TRBV11-2 with TRBJ1-5, with D hard to call. V lost 5 bases and J lost 7, with 12 bases in between. The germline V gene encodes CDR1 SGHAT and CDR2 FQNNGV. The CDR3 loop spans 13 amino acids. The DNA for the CDR3 is TGTGCCAGCAGCGCCTACCAGCGGCAGCCCCAGCATTTT. It codes for CASSAYQRQPQHF.

Of note for this clonotype: This may be a read error: a much more frequent sequence differs by one nucleotide. The conserved closing phenylalanine or tryptophan is absent in this CDR3, likely reflecting a read error. J is TRBJ2-7 and V is TRBV6-6; no reliable D call. V lost 7 bases and J lost 0, with 13 bases in between. The CDR3 runs to 14 residues. In germline, CDR1 is MNHNY, CDR2 SVGAGI (reference sequence). CDR3 DNA sequence: TGTGCCAGCACCCCACGGACGGACTCCTACGAGCAGTACCTC. Protein sequence: CASTPRTDSYEQYL.

This clonotype was observed many times. The V call is TRBV14, the J call TRBJ2-1; TRBD1 matches 10 bases. Per germline, CDR1 SGHDN and CDR2 FVKESK. The CDR3 covers 15 residues. The ends lost 2 bases at V and 6 bases at J; junction bases unmatched: 4. The CDR3, as DNA: TGTGCCAGCAGCCAAACCGGGACAGGGGTCAATGAGCAGTTCTTC. This encodes CASSQTGTGVNEQFF.

This clonotype was counted ten times or more. The chain carries TRBV24-1 and TRBJ2-7, with a weak D call TRBD1 (5 bases). V was cut by 5 bases and J by 3 bases, with 7 bases left in between. The germline V gene encodes CDR1 KGHDR and CDR2 SFDVKD. This CDR3 is 12 amino acids long. CDR3 in amino acids: CATSGTCYEQYV. Here the CDR3 DNA reads TGTGCCACCAGTGGGACATGCTACGAGCAGTACGTC.

This clonotype was detected only once. The chain combines TRBV25-1 with TRBJ1-6, with 7 positions matching TRBD1. With 5 bases clipped from V and 7 bases from J, the junction kept 11 bases outside the gene matches. Germline V gene data show CDR1 as MGHDK and CDR2 as SYGVNS. This CDR3 has 16 residues. The CDR3 nucleotides read TGTGCCAGCAGTTTAGCGGCTAGGGGGCTGAATTCACCCCTCCACTTT. It specifies CASSLAARGLNSPLHF.

The rearrangement uses TRBV12-3 or TRBV12-4 and TRBJ1-1; D gene ambiguous. V was cut by 4 bases and J by 1 base, with 7 bases left in between. The CDR3 contains 13 residues. The CDR3 DNA sequence: TGTGCCAGCAGTTCGGCGGAGAACACTGAAGCTTTCTTT. It translates to CASSSAENTEAFF.

The chain combines TRBV25-1 with TRBJ2-5; TRBD2 matches at 8 bases. J lost 4 bases, V lost 7 bases, and 11 bases had no gene match. This CDR3 region has 15 residues. From germline, CDR1 is MGHDK and CDR2 SYGVNS. The CDR3 DNA follows: TGTGCCAGCAAGTCCGGGGGGGGCTGGGGAGAGACCCAGTACTTC. Its protein is CASKSGGGWGETQYF. Looking up the rest from reference TRBV25-1 and TRBJ2-5 gives the full variable domain: EADIYQTPRYLVIGTGKKITLECSQTMGHDKMYWYQQDPGMELHLIHYSYGVNSTEKGDLSSESTVSRIRTEHFPLTLESARPSHTSQYLCASKSGGGWGETQYFGPGTRLLVL.

The rearrangement joins TRBV20-1 to TRBJ1-4; 8 nucleotides align to TRBD1. The CDR3 loop spans 15 amino acids. Trimming took 3 bases from V and 6 from J; bases not matched to a gene: 9. CDR1 DFQATT and CDR2 SNEGSKA come from the germline V gene (reference sequence). CDR3 nucleotide sequence: TGCAGTGCTAGGTCGGCAGGGGGCGCCGATGAAAAACTGTTTTTT. Amino acids: CSARSAGGADEKLFF.

V and J are TRBV9 and TRBJ2-7; TRBD2 aligns across 9 bases. Germline CDR1 is SGDLS and CDR2 is YYNGEE. CDR3 size: 15 residues. Losses at the gene ends were 3 bases for V and 7 bases for J; bases not matched to a gene: 11. The CDR3 reads CASSAREGGTGEQYF. As DNA, the CDR3 is TGTGCCAGCAGCGCGCGGGAGGGGGGCACCGGGGAGCAGTACTTC.

The genes are TRBV14 and TRBJ1-1, with 7 bases matching TRBD1. This CDR3 spans 15 amino acids. Germline V gene data show CDR1 as SGHDN and CDR2 as FVKESK. Unmatched junction bases numbered 6, after V lost 5 bases and J lost 0 bases. The CDR3 nucleotides are TGTGCCAGCAGCGCCTGGACAGGCATGAACACTGAAGCTTTCTTT. This codes for CASSAWTGMNTEAFF. The full variable domain, completed using reference TRBV14 and TRBJ1-1, is EAGVTQFPSHSVIEKGQTVTLRCDPISGHDNLYWYRRVMGKEIKFLLHFVKESKQDESGMPNNRFLAERTGGTYSTLKVQPAELEDSGVYFCASSAWTGMNTEAFFGQGTRLTVV.

V and J are TRBV28 and TRBJ2-1, with D perhaps assigned TRBD1 or TRBD2 (5 bases each). Trimming removed 7 bases at V and 6 bases at J, with 13 bases between. From germline, CDR1 is MDHEN and CDR2 SYDVKM. CDR3 length: 13 amino acids. Here the CDR3 DNA reads TGTGCCAGCATGGGGACGGACCTCAATGAGCAGTTCTTC. Its translation: CASMGTDLNEQFF.

This clonotype was seen only a few times. At one of its ends the junction is not consistent with the germline gene, which may arise from a read error. V usage is TRBV19 and J usage is TRBJ2-1, with 13 bases identical to TRBD2. CDR1 is LNHDA and CDR2 is SQIVND in the germline V gene (reference sequence). CDR3 length: 14 amino acids. The CDR3 region has the DNA TGTGCCAGCAGTAGAAATCGACTAGCGGGAGGGCAGTTCTTC. This encodes CASSRNRLAGGQFF.

The gene calls are TRBV4-1 and TRBJ1-3, with D unclear. The CDR3 spans 17 residues. Trimming took 4 bases from V and 0 from J, leaving 16 bases between them. Germline CDR1 is MGHRA and CDR2 is YSYEKL. The CDR3 loop reads CASSRILDLSSGNTIYF. The CDR3 DNA reads as TGCGCCAGCAGCCGGATACTCGACTTGAGCTCTGGAAACACCATATATTTT.

The chain employs TRBV25-1 and TRBJ1-6, with a weak D call TRBD1 (5 bases). The germline V gene encodes CDR1 MGHDK and CDR2 SYGVNS. The CDR3 has 16 amino acids. V was pared by 6 bases and J by 0 bases, with 12 bases between. The CDR3: CASSLPGSSYNSPLHF. CDR3 DNA sequence: TGTGCCAGCAGCCTCCCAGGGAGCTCCTATAATTCACCCCTCCACTTT. Supplemented by reference TRBV25-1 and TRBJ1-6, the full variable domain reads EADIYQTPRYLVIGTGKKITLECSQTMGHDKMYWYQQDPGMELHLIHYSYGVNSTEKGDLSSESTVSRIRTEHFPLTLESARPSHTSQYLCASSLPGSSYNSPLHFGNGTRLTVT.

This clonotype was detected a few times. CDR3 in DNA: TGTGCCAGCAGTTTTGACAATCAGCCCCAGCATTTT. The encoded protein is CASSFDNQPQHF. The chain uses TRBV28 and TRBJ1-5; D call uncertain. Per germline, CDR1 MDHEN and CDR2 SYDVKM. Trimming took 3 bases from V and 3 from J, leaving 3 bases between them. The CDR3 is made up of 12 amino acids.

This rearrangement joins TRBV15 to TRBJ1-2; D uncertain. Germline V lookup: CDR1 LNHNV, CDR2 YYDKDF (reference sequence). V was pared by 6 bases and J by 0 bases, with 2 bases between. The CDR3 is made up of 11 amino acids. The CDR3 here is CATRTNYGYTF. The CDR3 DNA follows: TGTGCCACCAGGACTAACTATGGCTACACCTTC.

The V and J genes are TRBV20-1 and TRBJ2-7; the D call may be TRBD1 or TRBD2 (5 bases each). The germline V and J ends were trimmed by 6 bases and 8 bases, with 17 bases remaining between them. CDR3 size: 12 residues. CDR1 is DFQATT and CDR2 is SNEGSKA in the germline V gene (reference sequence). For the CDR3, the DNA is TGCAGTGCACGGGACGAGGGGCCAAAGCAGTACTTC. Translation: CSARDEGPKQYF.

This clonotype showed up just once. The chain uses TRBV24-1 and TRBJ1-1; tentative D call: TRBD1 (5 bases). The germline V and J ends were trimmed by 7 bases and 1 base, with 9 bases remaining between them. From germline, CDR1 is KGHDR and CDR2 SFDVKD. This CDR3 is built from 13 residues. CDR3 residues: CATRQTENTEAFF. CDR3 bases: TGTGCCACCAGGCAGACAGAGAACACTGAAGCTTTCTTT.